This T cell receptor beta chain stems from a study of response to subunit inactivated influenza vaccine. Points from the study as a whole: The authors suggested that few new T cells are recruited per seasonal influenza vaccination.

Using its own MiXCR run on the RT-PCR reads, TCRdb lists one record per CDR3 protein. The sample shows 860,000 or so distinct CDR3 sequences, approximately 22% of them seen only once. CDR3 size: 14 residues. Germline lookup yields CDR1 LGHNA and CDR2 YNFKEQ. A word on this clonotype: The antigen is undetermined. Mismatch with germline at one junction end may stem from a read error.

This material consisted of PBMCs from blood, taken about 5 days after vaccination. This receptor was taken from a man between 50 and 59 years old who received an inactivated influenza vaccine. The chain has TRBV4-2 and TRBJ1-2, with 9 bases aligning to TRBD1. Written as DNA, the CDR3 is TGTGCCAGCGGCCAGGAGACAGGGGGCTATGGCTACACCTTC. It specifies CASGQETGGYGYTF.